The rows below give T cell receptor beta chains drawn from one sample of a study of cytomegalovirus exposure and HLA in healthy donors. TCRdb's table, derived via immunoSEQ multiplex PCR, lists solely in-frame clones and lacks some. Of more than 75,000 clones listed, around 94% were seen once; the top ten hold 0.67%. The source material was PBMCs. The receptor source for this set is a man aged 18 to 30 in good health and CMV-seronegative. The CDR3 runs from the conserved cysteine through the conserved F or W. D genes are given only for firm matches. Expanded clones are given a class, and other clones once, few, many or no size at all.

>TRBJ1-4|-|TRBV28|-
TGTGCCAGCAGTTTGGTCCAGGGGAATGAAAAACTGTTTTTT
CASSLVQGNEKLFF
>TRBJ1-2|-|TRBV4-1|-
TGCGCCAGCAGCCAAGTAGGGGCTGGAAAGTATGGCTACACCTTC
CASSQVGAGKYGYTF
>TRBJ1-1|-|TRBV11-1|-
TGTGCCAGCAGCTTAGAGAACTCTGAAGCTTTCTTT
CASSLENSEAFF
>TRBJ2-7|-|TRBV29-1|TRBD1
TGCAGCGTTGAGGGGACAGGGGTTAACGAGCAGTACTTC
CSVEGTGVNEQYF
>TRBJ2-2|-|TRBV6-5|-
TGTGCCAGCAGTTATGCGGGGGCGGATACCGGGGAGCTGTTTTTT
CASSYAGADTGELFF
>TRBJ2-1|-|TRBV29-1|-
TGCAGCGTTGAGGGCCTCCGCATCTACAATGAGCAGTTCTTC
CSVEGLRIYNEQFF
>TRBJ2-1|-|TRBV11-3|TRBD2
TGTGCCAGCAGCTCCCAAGCGGGAGGGTGGGAGCAGTTCTTC
CASSSQAGGWEQFF
>TRBJ2-7|-|TRBV5-1|-
TGCGCCAGCAGCTTGGGAACAGCTACCTACGAGCAGTACTTC
CASSLGTATYEQYF
>TRBJ2-3|-|TRBV2|TRBD2
TGTGCCAGCAGTGCGCCGGGACTAGCGGGGGGCCGTCGGACGCAGTATTTT
CASSAPGLAGGRRTQYF
>TRBJ2-1|once|TRBV19|TRBD2
TGTGCCAGTAGTCCTAGCGGGCCATTTAATGAGCAGTTCTTC
CASSPSGPFNEQFF
>TRBJ2-1|-|TRBV6-4|-
TGTGCCAGCACCAAAGGGGGGGGCCTCTCCTACAATGAGCAGTTCTTC
CASTKGGGLSYNEQFF
>TRBJ1-1|once|TRBV1|-
TGCACCAGCAGCCACACGGGACGCCGGGGGGCTGAAGCTTTCTTT
CTSSHTGRRGAEAFF
>TRBJ2-1|-|TRBV19|TRBD1
TGTGCCAGTAGCTGGACAGGGATATACAATGAGCAGTTCTTC
CASSWTGIYNEQFF
>TRBJ2-7|-|TRBV10-1|TRBD1
TGCGCCAGCAGCTCAGGGGGCAACGAGCAGTACTTC
CASSSGGNEQYF
>TRBJ2-1|-|TRBV7-7|-
TGTGCTAGCAGCTTAGTTGGAGGGTCCGACGCCAATGAGCAGTTCTTC
CASSLVGGSDANEQFF
>TRBJ2-2|once|TRBV10-1|-
TGCGCCAGCAGTGAGAGTCGGGAACCAGGGGCGGCCGGGGAGCTGTTTTTT
CASSESREPGAAGELFF
>TRBJ1-2|-|TRBV6-1|TRBD1
TGTGCCAGCAGTGCCCCGACAGGGGTGAACTATGGCTACACCTTC
CASSAPTGVNYGYTF
>TRBJ1-2|-|TRBV19|TRBD1
TGTGCCAGTAGTATGGGCGGGACAGGGTTAGCTAACTATGGCTACACCTTC
CASSMGGTGLANYGYTF
>TRBJ1-2|-|TRBV5-1|-
TGCGCCAGCAGCCCTAACAGGGCCTATGGCTACACCTTC
CASSPNRAYGYTF
>TRBJ2-1|-|TRBV4-2|-
TGTGCCAGCAGCCAGGAGTGGCGCGCCGGGACTGAGACCTCGGGGGAGCAGTTCTTC
CASSQEWRAGTETSGEQFF
>TRBJ1-5|-|TRBV9|-
TGTGCCAGCAGCGTAGGGGGAGTTATCAGAGACAACCACAATCAGCCCCAGCATTTT
CASSVGGVIRDNHNQPQHF
>TRBJ1-5|-|TRBV29-1|-
TGCAGCGTTTACCGGGAGACGACCCAGCCCCAGCATTTT
CSVYRETTQPQHF
>TRBJ2-7|-|TRBV7-6|-
TGTGCCAGCAGCCACCCCGCTCGAGACGAGCAGTACTTC
CASSHPARDEQYF
>TRBJ1-2|once|TRBV19|-
TGTGCCAGTAGTATAGGCGGGCAGGGGACACGCGGCTACACCTTC
CASSIGGQGTRGYTF
>TRBJ1-2|-|TRBV2|TRBD1
TGTGCCAGCAGTTCGGTACAGGGGTACTATGGCTACACCTTC
CASSSVQGYYGYTF
>TRBJ2-1|-|TRBV11-1|-
TGTGCCAGCAGCTTGTTGACAACTTCCTACAATGAGCAGTTCTTC
CASSLLTTSYNEQFF
>TRBJ2-3|-|TRBV27|-
TGTGCCAGCAGTCCCTACCTCACAGATACGCAGTATTTT
CASSPYLTDTQYF
>TRBJ1-4|once|TRBV30|TRBD1
TGTGCCTGGTCCCCGACAGGGCGGTCGGCTAATGAAAAACTGTTTTTT
CAWSPTGRSANEKLFF
>TRBJ1-5|-|TRBV2|TRBD1
TGTGCCAGCAGTCCCGACAGGGTTGGTTATCAGCCCCAGCATTTT
CASSPDRVGYQPQHF
>TRBJ1-2|-|TRBV5-4|TRBD1
TGTGCCAGCAGGTCCGGACAGGTCCTCAACTATGGCTACACCTTC
CASRSGQVLNYGYTF
>TRBJ2-1|-|TRBV14|TRBD2
TGTGCCAGCAGCCCACGGGGAGGGAACTACAATGAGCAGTTCTTC
CASSPRGGNYNEQFF
>TRBJ1-4|-|TRBV5-4|-
TGTGCCAGCAGCGCGACACAGGGCTCGGTTGAAAAACTGTTTTTT
CASSATQGSVEKLFF
>TRBJ2-2|few|TRBV5-4|TRBD1
TGTGCCAGCAGCTTGGGACAGGGCCTGAACACCGGGGAGCTGTTTTTT
CASSLGQGLNTGELFF
>TRBJ2-1|-|TRBV14|-
TGTGCCAGCAGCCAAGAAGACCCCTTCGTTCAGGGCGATGAGCAGTTCTTC
CASSQEDPFVQGDEQFF
>TRBJ2-7|once|TRBV6-1|TRBD1
TGTGCCAGCAGGGGACAGGGCTCCTACGAGCAGTACTTC
CASRGQGSYEQYF
>TRBJ1-2|-|TRBV10-2|TRBD1
TGCGCCAGCACCCCCGGACAGGGTTCGAACTATGGCTACACCTTC
CASTPGQGSNYGYTF
>TRBJ1-2|-|TRBV27|-
TGTGCCAGCAGTTTATCAGAGGGGGAAGGCTACACCTTC
CASSLSEGEGYTF
>TRBJ2-7|once|TRBV11-3|TRBD2
TGTGCCAGCAGCTTAGCCCCGGTGGGGACTACGGAGCAGTACTTC
CASSLAPVGTTEQYF
>TRBJ2-6|-|TRBV4-1|-
TGCGCCAGCAGCCATGCAGGACTGTTTTCTGGGGCCAACGTCCTGACTTTC
CASSHAGLFSGANVLTF
>TRBJ1-1|-|TRBV10-1|-
TGCGCCAGCCAAGGAGGATACACTGAAGCTTTCTTT
CASQGGYTEAFF
>TRBJ1-2|-|TRBV12-5|TRBD1
TGTGCTAGTGGTTTGGCCCGTAGACAGGGAACTAACTATGGCTACACCTTC
CASGLARRQGTNYGYTF
>TRBJ2-5|-|TRBV7-9|-
TGTGCCAGCAGCCAAGAGGTCATTGAGACCCAGTACTTC
CASSQEVIETQYF
>TRBJ2-3|-|TRBV5-1|-
TGCGCCAGCAGCTCCAGGGGAGAGGGCACAGATACGCAGTATTTT
CASSSRGEGTDTQYF
>TRBJ1-1|-|TRBV4-3|-
TGCGCCAGCAGCCAAGAGGAGGGGCCCACTGAAGCTTTCTTT
CASSQEEGPTEAFF
>TRBJ2-7|-|TRBV5-6|-
TGTGCCAGCAGCTTGGAGGAAGGTCAGGGGAACGAGCAGTACTTC
CASSLEEGQGNEQYF
>TRBJ2-1|-|TRBV30|-
TGTGCCTGGAGTGTACTAGCATTGTCCTACAATGAGCAGTTCTTC
CAWSVLALSYNEQFF
>TRBJ1-4|-|TRBV6-1|-
TGTGCCAGCAGAGAGGCAGGGTTACCACGGGAAAAACTGTTTTTT
CASREAGLPREKLFF
>TRBJ2-1|-|TRBV7-2|TRBD1
TGTGCCAGCAGCTTAAGCACAGGGGGGACAGGGGGATCCAATGAGCAGTTCTTC
CASSLSTGGTGGSNEQFF
>TRBJ1-1|-|TRBV2|-
TGTGCCAGCAGGGAAGGGGGAGTCATGAACACTGAAGCTTTCTTT
CASREGGVMNTEAFF
>TRBJ1-1|-|TRBV5-4|-
TGTGCCAGCAGCTTGGAAGGTTTGCGGTCCGTAGAGTGGGACACTGAAGCTTTCTTT
CASSLEGLRSVEWDTEAFF